Shown below are 19 T cell receptor beta chains from a single sample sequenced in a study of blood T cells in healthy people across ages. The use of a sample-barcoded 5' primer and a J-beta primer mix characterized a second PCR of about 7 to 12 cycles. TCRdb passed the 5' RACE reads through MiXCR, listing each CDR3 protein once. Of 900,000 to 950,000 distinct CDR3 sequences listed, 25% to 30% were seen once; the top ten hold roughly a tenth. Separately, the same data were catalogued under a study of T cells of mothers and their children.

Input material: blood. Receptor source: a woman between 35 and 50 years old in good health.

This clonotype was seen more than once but under ten times. Germline and junction disagree at one end, which may indicate a read error. This rearrangement joins TRBV7-7 to TRBJ2-2, with 7 positions matching TRBD1. Per germline, CDR1 SSHAT and CDR2 FNYEAQ (reference sequence). The CDR3 is 16 amino acids. Here the CDR3 reads CASSLAQGERTGELFF. For the CDR3, the DNA is TGTGCTAGCAGCTTAGCCCAGGGGGAGCGCACCGGGGAGCTGTTTTTT. Complete variable domain (other parts from reference TRBV7-7 and TRBJ2-2): GAGVSQSPRYKVTKRGQDVTLRCDPISSHATLYWYQQALGQGPEFLTYFNYEAQPDKSGLPSDRFSAERPEGSISTLTIQRTEQRDSAMYRCASSLAQGERTGELFFGEGSRLTVL.

To note about this clonotype: With a much larger clone just one base away, this may be a read error. The V and J genes are TRBV29-1 and TRBJ1-2; 10 bases are a match to TRBD1. The length of the CDR3 is 12 residues. Germline CDR1 and CDR2: SQVTM and ANQGSEA. The V and J ends lost 7 bases and 6 bases, in that order; junction bases with no gene match: 5. Written as DNA, the CDR3 is TGCAGCGGTGTGGGGACAGGGGATGGCTACACCTTC. Protein product: CSGVGTGDGYTF.

A remark on this clonotype: This could be a read error, since a much larger clone is one nucleotide away. The chain recombines TRBV20-1 with TRBJ2-1; perhaps TRBD1 as D (7 bases). Between the trimmed V and J ends, which lost 5 bases and 10 bases, there was a span of 15 bases. The CDR3 covers 12 residues. In germline, CDR1 is DFQATT, CDR2 SNEGSKA (reference sequence). As DNA, the CDR3 is TGCAGTGCTCTCCAGGGGGGCTACGAGCAGTTCTTC. Its protein is CSALQGGYEQFF.

The chain links TRBV12-3 or TRBV12-4 to TRBJ1-4; D is unresolved. The CDR3 sequence is 14 residues long. V lost 1 base, J lost 2 bases, and 5 bases lay in between. CDR3 sequence reads: CASSLDLTNEKLFF. The CDR3 DNA reads TGTGCCAGCAGTTTAGATCTTACTAATGAAAAACTGTTTTTT.

In the case of this clonotype: At one boundary the junction diverges from the germline segment, which might be a read error. This chain uses TRBV5-5 with TRBJ2-1; D is possibly TRBD1 (6 bases). Per the germline V gene, CDR1 is SGHKS and CDR2 is YYEKEE (reference sequence). The CDR3 is made up of 13 amino acids. The CDR3 loop reads CVSSLTGYNEQFF. CDR3 bases: TGTGTCAGCAGCCTCACAGGGTACAATGAGCAGTTCTTC. The full variable domain, in which reference TRBV5-5 and TRBJ2-1 provide the parts outside the CDR3, is DAGVTQSPTHLIKTRGQQVTLRCSPISGHKSVSWYQQVLGQGPQFIFQYYEKEERGRGNFPDRFSARQFPNYSSELNVNALLLGDSALYLCVSSLTGYNEQFFGPGTRLTVL.

This clonotype came up a few times. The V gene is TRBV10-3, the J gene TRBJ2-1; 10 nucleotides agree with TRBD2. This CDR3 region has 14 residues. After removal of 4 bases from V and 7 bases from J, the junction contained 4 bases not matched to a gene. Looked up from germline, CDR1 is ENHRY and CDR2 is SYGVKD. CDR3 sequence reads: CAISASGGLNEQFF. The CDR3 coding sequence is TGTGCCATCAGTGCTAGCGGGGGTTTAAATGAGCAGTTCTTC.

The chain couples TRBV5-5 to TRBJ2-3, with TRBD2 identical over 8 bases. V dropped 0 bases and J dropped 7; count of bases not matched to a gene: 7. The V gene's germline CDR1 is SGHKS and CDR2 YYEKEE (reference sequence). The length of the CDR3 is 15 residues. Here the CDR3 DNA reads TGTGCCAGCAGCTTGGTGGCGGGGGGTCCAAATACGCAGTATTTT. Its protein product is CASSLVAGGPNTQYF.

The chain is built from TRBV5-6 and TRBJ1-2; D is unclear. This CDR3 is 16 amino acids long. V shed 0 bases and J shed 1 base, with 13 bases lying between them. Germline-derived CDR1 and CDR2 are SGHDT and YYEEEE. The CDR3 is CASSLDPGVLNYGYTF. CDR3 bases: TGTGCCAGCAGCTTGGATCCGGGAGTCCTTAACTATGGCTACACCTTC.

V is TRBV12-3 or TRBV12-4 and J is TRBJ2-3, with D unresolved. This CDR3 is built from 15 residues. The germline V and J ends were trimmed by 3 bases and 2 bases, with 12 bases remaining between them. The CDR3 DNA sequence: TGTGCCAGCAGTTTCATTGGTCTGTACACAGATACGCAGTATTTT. Translation gives CASSFIGLYTDTQYF.

The chain joins TRBV20-1 to TRBJ1-4; D ambiguous. Germline CDR1 DFQATT, CDR2 SNEGSKA (reference sequence). CDR3 length: 13 residues. The V end was cut by 3 bases, the J end by 3 bases, with 8 bases between. CDR3 DNA: TGCAGTGCTAGTCAGAGCGCTAATGAAAAACTGTTTTTT. The encoded protein is CSASQSANEKLFF.

This rearrangement joins TRBV6-1 to TRBJ2-3; D gene ambiguous. This CDR3 spans 14 amino acids. Germline V gene lookup returns CDR1 MNHNS and CDR2 SASEGT. V was trimmed by 2 bases and J by 2 bases, leaving 8 bases between them. CDR3 nucleotides: TGTGCCAGCAGTGAAAGAAGCGACACAGATACGCAGTATTTT. This gives the protein CASSERSDTDTQYF.

This clonotype was counted ten times or more. V and J are TRBV5-1 and TRBJ1-2; D gene ambiguous. Trimming cost V 0 bases and J 8 bases, with 11 bases left between them. Germline lookup yields CDR1 SGHRS and CDR2 YFSETQ. The CDR3 is 13 residues long. CDR3 loop: CASSLVGRGGYTF. CDR3 in DNA: TGCGCCAGCAGCTTGGTAGGCCGCGGGGGCTACACCTTC.

This clonotype turned up a few times. A much larger clonotype is one base distant, so this may be a read error. V usage is TRBV20-1 and J usage is TRBJ2-5; 14 positions match TRBD2. CDR1 and CDR2 from the germline V gene are DFQATT and SNEGSKA (reference sequence). J lost 11 bases, V lost 4 bases, and 12 bases had no gene match. The CDR3 loop spans 15 amino acids. The CDR3 spells CSATHGLAGGYEQYF. CDR3 DNA: TGCAGTGCTACCCACGGACTAGCGGGGGGCTATGAGCAGTACTTC.

This clonotype was recorded a few times. A much larger clone is a single base away; this may be a read error. The genes are TRBV5-1 and TRBJ2-7; 9 bases line up with TRBD2. With 1 base clipped from V and 7 bases from J, the junction kept 9 bases outside the gene matches. Germline V gene lookup returns CDR1 SGHRS and CDR2 YFSETQ. The length of the CDR3 is 15 residues. The CDR3 coding sequence is TGCGCCAGCAGCTTGAGGGCTAGCGGGGACAATGAGCAGTACTTC. Amino acids: CASSLRASGDNEQYF. Looking up the rest from reference TRBV5-1 and TRBJ2-7 gives the full variable domain: KAGVTQTPRYLIKTRGQQVTLSCSPISGHRSVSWYQQTPGQGLQFLFEYFSETQRNKGNFPGRFSGRQFSNSRSEMNVSTLELGDSALYLCASSLRASGDNEQYFGPGTRLTVT.

The V and J genes are TRBV12-3 or TRBV12-4 and TRBJ2-1; D gene uncertain. V lost 4 bases and J lost 6, with 13 bases in between. The CDR3 has 14 residues. CDR3 loop: CASSSPSRSNEQFF. CDR3 bases: TGTGCCAGCAGTTCCCCCTCGCGCTCCAATGAGCAGTTCTTC.

V and J are TRBV7-2 and TRBJ1-1; TRBD1 might be the D (5 bases). The germline CDR1 and CDR2 sequences are SGHTA and FQGNSA. Trimming stripped 6 bases from V and 6 bases from J, with 17 bases between. The CDR3 has 14 amino acids. CDR3 residues: CASRPGGGYAEAFF. CDR3 coding DNA: TGTGCCAGCAGACCAGGTGGGGGTTACGCTGAAGCTTTCTTT.

This clonotype came up a few times. A much larger clone is a single base away; this may be a read error. This rearrangement joins TRBV20-1 to TRBJ2-6, with a possible D match to TRBD1 (6 bases). Germline V lookup: CDR1 DFQATT, CDR2 SNEGSKA (reference sequence). Trimming took 3 bases from V and 0 from J, leaving 24 bases between them. CDR3 length equals 20 residues. CDR3 amino acids: CSASTGQQNQGISGANVLTF. The CDR3 DNA follows: TGCAGTGCTAGCACGGGACAACAGAACCAGGGGATCTCTGGGGCCAACGTCCTGACTTTC.

In this sample, this clonotype turned up once. The rearrangement links TRBV27 to TRBJ2-5, with a weak D call TRBD2 (6 bases). V shed 0 bases and J shed 11 bases, with 19 bases lying between them. Germline V gene data show CDR1 as MNHEY and CDR2 as SMNVEV (reference sequence). The CDR3 length is 15 residues. The CDR3 is CASSLSGRRTYGQYF. CDR3 nucleotide sequence: TGTGCCAGCAGTTTATCCGGGAGACGGACCTACGGGCAGTACTTC.

This chain uses TRBV11-2 with TRBJ1-1; possible D gene TRBD1, 5 bases. The CDR3 is made up of 13 amino acids. V was pared by 5 bases and J by 5 bases, with 12 bases between. CDR1 and CDR2 from the germline V gene are SGHAT and FQNNGV. The CDR3 region is CASSAPGLTEAFF. The CDR3 coding sequence is TGTGCCAGCAGCGCGCCGGGACTTACTGAAGCTTTCTTT.